The clone carrying this TCR beta chain turned up a few times. Its antigen is unidentified. Germline CDR1 SGHAT, CDR2 FQDESV (reference sequence). The CDR3 length is 14 residues. Trimming left V 2 bases short and J 2 bases short, with 10 bases between. Time point meaning: pre-sensitization, week 0. Treatment described: therapeutic diphenylcyclopropenone sensitization with weekly scalp DPC. Blood sampling preceded each patch test application. TCRdb re-called the RACE reads through MiXCR, storing one row per CDR3 protein. Counted here are approximately 260,000 distinct CDR3 sequences, 7.5% to 9% occurring once; the ten biggest clones make up 1.2%. The data stem from a study of human T cells and chemical hapten exposure. Study-level findings and limits: Among expanded TCRs, significantly more large CDR3 similarity clusters formed than among controls.

The chain recombines TRBV11-1 with TRBJ2-7; D not certain. The sequencing here drew on whole blood, taken in connection with sensitization to the hapten diphenylcyclopropenone (DPC). The receptor was derived from a man aged 18-30 years with alopecia areata. Some clones in this sample may be carry-over from other donors' samples. This chain's CDR3 is CASSLFPGTYEQYV. For the CDR3, the DNA is TGTGCCAGCAGCTTATTCCCCGGAACCTACGAGCAGTACGTC.